Shown below are 30 T cell receptor beta chains from a single sample sequenced in a study of blood T cell repertoires in COVID-19. Clones were read by immunoSEQ multiplex PCR, and TCRdb kept only the in-frame ones, dropping some. The table has some 530,000 clones, roughly nine tenths seen once; the top ten hold 8.3%. Sequences were obtained from PBMCs or T cells enriched from blood (not recorded which). These receptors all stem from a woman in her sixties who had recovered from COVID-19.

This chain links TRBV6-5 with TRBJ2-1; D is unresolved. This CDR3 region has 13 residues. Germline lookup yields CDR1 MNHEY and CDR2 SVGAGI. Trimming removed 8 bases from V and 2 bases from J, with 10 bases in between. In DNA form, the CDR3 reads TGTGCCAGCTCCCCCGGTACCTACAATGAGCAGTTCTTC. It yields the protein CASSPGTYNEQFF.

The rearrangement joins TRBV19 to TRBJ2-4, with D tentatively TRBD1 (7 bases). The CDR3 length is 18 residues. Germline lookup yields CDR1 LNHDA and CDR2 SQIVND (reference sequence). Trimming took off 0 bases at V and 0 bases at J, with 15 bases between the two ends. This CDR3 reads CASSIDPGAGGAKNIQYF. The DNA for the CDR3 is TGTGCCAGTAGTATAGATCCGGGGGCAGGGGGAGCCAAAAACATTCAGTACTTC.

V is TRBV29-1 and J is TRBJ1-2; D is unresolved. From germline, CDR1 is SQVTM and CDR2 ANQGSEA. V was clipped by 4 bases and J by 4 bases, with 13 bases between them. This CDR3 contains 13 residues. CDR3 in amino acids: CSVGKEESYGYTF. The CDR3 DNA reads TGCAGCGTTGGGAAGGAGGAGTCCTATGGCTACACCTTC.

This chain links TRBV11-2 with TRBJ2-4, with D perhaps matching TRBD1 (6 bases). The CDR3 runs 16 residues. From germline, CDR1 is SGHAT and CDR2 FQNNGV. The ends were cut back, 5 bases at V and 0 bases at J, with 14 bases in the middle. CDR3 sequence reads: CASSPLTGLAKNIQYF. CDR3 DNA sequence: TGTGCCAGCAGCCCCCTGACAGGTCTAGCCAAAAACATTCAGTACTTC.

The CDR3 sequence: CASSLGTGVPNTEAFF. In nucleotides, the CDR3 is TGCGCCAGCAGCCTCGGGACAGGGGTCCCGAACACTGAAGCTTTCTTT. The chain uses TRBV5-1 and TRBJ1-1; 10 bases are shared with TRBD1. V gave up 4 bases and J gave up 1 base; unmatched junction bases: 7. CDR1 SGHRS and CDR2 YFSETQ come from the germline V gene. This CDR3 contains 16 residues.

The J gene is TRBJ2-1, the V gene TRBV3-1 (or the pseudogene TRBV3-2), with D possibly being TRBD1 (6 bases). Germline assignment: CDR1 LGHDT and CDR2 YNNKEL (reference sequence). The CDR3 contains 18 residues. V lost 4 bases and J 0 bases, leaving 19 bases between the germline ends. The DNA for the CDR3 is TGTGCCAGCAGCCCCCAATACTTCGACAGGAGCTCCTACAATGAGCAGTTCTTC. It is translated as CASSPQYFDRSSYNEQFF.

The V call is TRBV2, the J call TRBJ1-3; D is undetermined. The CDR3 length is 13 residues. Germline lookup yields CDR1 SNHLY and CDR2 FYNNEI. V lost 7 bases and J lost 3, with 10 bases in between. CDR3: CASTLRGGNTIYF. In DNA, the CDR3 is TGTGCCAGCACCCTCCGAGGTGGAAACACCATATATTTT.

The chain is built from TRBV18 and TRBJ1-5; tentative D call: TRBD1 (6 bases). This CDR3 region has 15 residues. The germline V gene encodes CDR1 KGHSH and CDR2 LQKENI. V was trimmed by 6 bases and J by 0 bases, leaving 12 bases between them. The CDR3 loop is CASSWTVDSNQPQHF. Written as DNA, the CDR3 is TGTGCCAGCTCCTGGACAGTCGATAGCAATCAGCCCCAGCATTTT.

The rearrangement links TRBV3-1 (or the pseudogene TRBV3-2) to TRBJ2-1; TRBD2 agrees at 10 bases. The junction had 7 bases not matched to a gene; V was cut back by 0 bases and J by 2 bases. The CDR3 loop spans 18 amino acids. CDR1 is LGHDT and CDR2 is YNNKEL in the germline V gene (reference sequence). The CDR3 bases are TGTGCCAGCAGCCAAGAGTTGTTAGGACTAGCGGCCTACAATGAGCAGTTCTTC. Protein sequence: CASSQELLGLAAYNEQFF.

The gene calls are TRBV6-5 and TRBJ2-1; a possible D gene is TRBD1 (6 bases). Trimming cost V 2 bases and J 1 base, with 9 bases left between them. CDR1 MNHEY and CDR2 SVGAGI come from the germline V gene. The CDR3 runs to 15 residues. In nucleotides, the CDR3 is TGTGCCAGCAGTTACGGGACATTATCCTACAATGAGCAGTTCTTC. Translated, it gives CASSYGTLSYNEQFF.

The chain uses TRBV24-1 and TRBJ2-3; D unclear. The germline V gene encodes CDR1 KGHDR and CDR2 SFDVKD. This CDR3 has 13 residues. V was shortened by 5 bases and J by 6 bases, with 11 bases between the two germline ends. CDR3 residues: CATSVPPTDTQYF. Written as DNA, the CDR3 is TGTGCCACCAGTGTACCCCCTACCGATACGCAGTATTTT.

This clone is a singleton in its sample. The rearrangement uses TRBV5-4 and TRBJ2-2; 8 bases are a match to TRBD1. V lost 5 bases and J lost 4; bases outside the gene matches: 7. The CDR3 runs 15 residues. The germline gives CDR1 SGHNT, CDR2 YYREEE (reference sequence). The CDR3 DNA follows: TGTGCCAGCAGAATACAGGGGGTCAGCACCGGGGAGCTGTTTTTT. Protein: CASRIQGVSTGELFF.

V gene TRBV11-2 combines with J gene TRBJ2-5; D is perhaps TRBD2 (6 bases). Germline values: CDR1 SGHAT, CDR2 FQNNGV. Trimming cost V 6 bases and J 5 bases, with 19 bases left between them. The CDR3 length is 15 residues. The CDR3 sequence is CASSLRRGRAETQYF. CDR3 sequence (DNA): TGTGCCAGCAGTTTACGGAGGGGCAGGGCGGAGACCCAGTACTTC.

V usage is TRBV7-2 and J usage is TRBJ2-3; TRBD2 matches at 8 bases. The CDR3 contains 15 residues. J lost 4 bases, V lost 1 base, and 4 bases had no gene match. In germline, CDR1 is SGHTA, CDR2 FQGNSA. The CDR3 sequence: CASSLVAGPADTQYF. The CDR3 DNA follows: TGTGCCAGCAGCTTAGTAGCGGGGCCCGCAGATACGCAGTATTTT. Drawing the rest from reference TRBV7-2 and TRBJ2-3, the complete variable domain is GAGVSQSPSNKVTEKGKDVELRCDPISGHTALYWYRQSLGQGLEFLIYFQGNSAPDKSGLPSDRFSAERTGGSVSTLTIQRTQQEDSAVYLCASSLVAGPADTQYFGPGTRLTVL.

The CDR3 DNA reads as TGCAGCGGGGAGGGTCGGGGTTCTAACATGAACACTGAAGCTTTCTTT. This gives the protein CSGEGRGSNMNTEAFF. This chain links TRBV29-1 with TRBJ1-1; no clear D. This CDR3 comprises 16 residues. Trimming removed 7 bases from V and 0 bases from J, with 21 bases in between. Germline-derived CDR1 and CDR2 are SQVTM and ANQGSEA.

The gene calls are TRBV11-3 and TRBJ1-1; 9 bases align to TRBD1. CDR3 size: 17 residues. J was trimmed by 0 bases and V by 3 bases; bases with no gene match: 8. Germline V gives CDR1 SGHNT, CDR2 YENEEA. In DNA form, the CDR3 reads TGTGCCAGCAGCTTTATGCAGACAGGGGGGGTGAACACTGAAGCTTTCTTT. Protein: CASSFMQTGGVNTEAFF.

The table lists this clone with a count of one. The CDR3 loop reads CASSPGGGGPTSNEQFF. The CDR3, as DNA: TGTGCCAGCTCACCAGGAGGGGGCGGACCTACTAGTAATGAGCAGTTCTTC. The chain links TRBV18 to TRBJ2-1; the D gene is possibly TRBD1 (7 bases). Trimming pared 2 bases from V and 7 bases from J, leaving 21 bases between. The CDR3 sequence is 17 residues long. CDR1 is KGHSH, CDR2 LQKENI, per germline.

The chain employs TRBV6-5 and TRBJ2-3; TRBD2 matches at 11 bases. With 6 bases clipped from V and 8 bases from J, the junction kept 4 bases outside the gene matches. The V gene's germline CDR1 is MNHEY and CDR2 SVGAGI. The CDR3 contains 13 residues. CDR3 bases: TGTGCCAGCAGCTTCGGGACTAGCGGTACGCAGTATTTT. The encoded protein is CASSFGTSGTQYF.

This chain links TRBV4-1 with TRBJ2-2, with 8 bases fitting TRBD1. The germline V gene has CDR1 MGHRA and CDR2 YSYEKL. The CDR3 length is 16 residues. V was pared by 7 bases and J by 4 bases, with 11 bases of the junction left unmatched. The DNA for the CDR3 is TGCGCCAGCACCCTTACTTGGACAGGGACCACCGGGGAGCTGTTTTTT. It translates to CASTLTWTGTTGELFF.

This rearrangement joins TRBV6-5 to TRBJ1-2; TRBD1 is a possible D gene (5 bases). V was clipped by 5 bases and J by 4 bases, with 11 bases between them. Germline V lookup: CDR1 MNHEY, CDR2 SVGAGI. This CDR3 is built from 13 residues. CDR3 amino acids: CASSIRDVYGYTF. As DNA, the CDR3 is TGTGCCAGCAGTATCAGGGATGTCTATGGCTACACCTTC.

This clone was picked up a small number of times. V is TRBV5-8 and J is TRBJ1-2; TRBD1 is a possible D gene (5 bases). Germline values: CDR1 SGHTS, CDR2 YDEGEE. CDR3 size: 14 residues. The V gene lost 0 bases and the J gene lost 4 bases, with 10 bases spanning the gap. Here the CDR3 reads CASSLGRGTYGYTF. CDR3 sequence (DNA): TGTGCCAGCAGCTTGGGTAGGGGTACCTATGGCTACACCTTC.

The chain links TRBV20-1 to TRBJ2-5; tentatively, D is TRBD1 (5 bases). The CDR3 contains 15 residues. The V gene lost 3 bases and the J gene lost 1 base, with 15 bases spanning the gap. Germline CDR1 reads DFQATT; CDR2 reads SNEGSKA (reference sequence). The CDR3, as DNA: TGCAGTGCTAGTTCGGCTAAGGGGTTCCAAGAGACCCAGTACTTC. Protein: CSASSAKGFQETQYF.

The table lists this clone with a few counts. The chain joins TRBV18 to TRBJ1-3, with 7 nucleotides matching TRBD1. V lost 1 base and J lost 6; bases outside the gene matches: 3. Germline loops: CDR1 KGHSH, CDR2 LQKENI. The CDR3 runs 14 residues. The CDR3 reads CASSPLTGSNTIYF. For the CDR3, the DNA is TGTGCCAGCTCACCACTGACAGGGTCAAACACCATATATTTT.

The chain employs TRBV27 and TRBJ2-3; no firm D call. This CDR3 spans 13 amino acids. Trimming removed 7 bases at V and 0 bases at J, with 8 bases between. CDR1 and CDR2 (germline): MNHEY, SMNVEV (reference sequence). The CDR3 DNA sequence: TGTGCCAGCACCCAGTTGAGCACAGATACGCAGTATTTT. This translates into CASTQLSTDTQYF.

This chain joins TRBV14 and TRBJ2-3; 10 bases agree with TRBD1. CDR3 length: 17 residues. Germline CDR1 reads SGHDN; CDR2 reads FVKESK. The V segment lost 1 base and the J segment 4 bases; nucleotides outside the gene matches: 8. Here the CDR3 reads CASSQVIRTGGADTQYF. The CDR3 DNA follows: TGTGCCAGCAGCCAAGTAATTCGGACAGGGGGAGCAGATACGCAGTATTTT.

The V call is TRBV19, the J call TRBJ2-5; TRBD1 might be the D (6 bases). Germline lookup yields CDR1 LNHDA and CDR2 SQIVND (reference sequence). The CDR3 contains 13 residues. Trimming removed 6 bases from V and 1 base from J, with 9 bases in between. The CDR3 nucleotides are TGTGCCAGTAGGCGAGGGGGCCAAGAGACCCAGTACTTC. It encodes CASRRGGQETQYF. Full variable domain (rest looked up from reference TRBV19 and TRBJ2-5): DGGITQSPKYLFRKEGQNVTLSCEQNLNHDAMYWYRQDPGQGLRLIYYSQIVNDFQKGDIAEGYSVSREKKESFPLTVTSAQKNPTAFYLCASRRGGQETQYFGPGTRLLVL.

The table lists this clone with a few counts. The V and J genes are TRBV11-3 and TRBJ2-1, with TRBD2 identical over 10 bases. CDR1 SGHNT and CDR2 YENEEA come from the germline V gene. The CDR3 has 14 residues. V gave up 6 bases and J gave up 9 bases; unmatched junction bases: 8. The CDR3 bases are TGTGCCAGCAGTCCCTTAGCGGGGGGAACTGAGCAGTTCTTC. It translates to CASSPLAGGTEQFF.

The chain carries TRBV11-2 and TRBJ2-1, with D hard to call. V lost 5 bases to trimming and J lost 7 bases, with 3 bases between them. From germline, CDR1 is SGHAT and CDR2 FQNNGV. This CDR3 region has 10 residues. This chain's CDR3 is CASSLNEQFF. The CDR3 bases are TGTGCCAGCAGCCTTAATGAGCAGTTCTTC.

CDR3 nucleotide sequence: TGTGCCTGGAGTACCGGGGGGAGCAATCAGCCCCAGCATTTT. It specifies CAWSTGGSNQPQHF. This chain connects TRBV30 to TRBJ1-5; D perhaps matches TRBD1 (5 bases). The CDR3 contains 14 residues. Germline CDR1 GTSNPN, CDR2 SVGIG (reference sequence). V lost 2 bases and J 1 base, leaving 9 bases between the germline ends.

DNA for the CDR3: TGTGCCAGTAGTATGGCCAGGGGAAGAACTGAAGCTTTCTTT. Translated, it gives CASSMARGRTEAFF. V and J are TRBV19 and TRBJ1-1, with D perhaps TRBD1 (6 bases). The CDR3 is 14 amino acids. Germline V gene data show CDR1 as LNHDA and CDR2 as SQIVND (reference sequence). Trimming removed 3 bases from V and 5 bases from J, with 13 bases in between. Full variable domain (remainder filled in from reference TRBV19 and TRBJ1-1): DGGITQSPKYLFRKEGQNVTLSCEQNLNHDAMYWYRQDPGQGLRLIYYSQIVNDFQKGDIAEGYSVSREKKESFPLTVTSAQKNPTAFYLCASSMARGRTEAFFGQGTRLTVV.